The clone carrying this T cell receptor (beta chain) was seen once. The antigen is not known. This sample is part of a study of shared clonotypes between healthy human individuals. General study results and limits: Having only a few donors restricted how much genetic and exposure-history diversity was captured. Richness estimates generally favored naive over memory subsets.

The naive CD8 fraction comprised CD45RO-negative cells positively selected for CCR7 and excluded terminally differentiated effector memory CD45RA+ cells. Germline CDR1 and CDR2: SEHNR and FQNEAQ (reference sequence). CDR3 size: 13 residues. Trimming pared 4 bases from V and 6 bases from J, leaving 10 bases between. Using immunoSEQ multiplex PCR, the repertoire was profiled, and TCRdb retains in-frame clones only, with some absent. The sample includes around 1.9 million clones, over 85% seen only once; the top ten take about 1.6%. The sample was naive CD8+ T cells from PBMCs. The receptor comes from a man aged 18 to 30 in good health. Some clones in this sample may be carry-over from other donors' samples. The V gene is TRBV7-9, the J gene TRBJ2-1; D is undetermined. CDR3 DNA sequence: TGTGCCAGCAGCTCCTGGGCCAGCAATGAGCAGTTCTTC. Translation: CASSSWASNEQFF.